Listed below are T cell receptor beta chains from one sample, sequenced in a study of blood T cells in healthy people across ages. A single record per CDR3 protein comes from TCRdb applying MiXCR to the 5' RACE reads. Here the sample spans 550,000 to 750,000 distinct CDR3 sequences, 20% to 25% being singletons. Source material: blood. Receptors originate from a man in his 70s in good health. Each CDR3 is given with its conserved first and last residue. Each record gives: V gene, J gene, clone size, D gene, CDR3 protein, CDR3 DNA. D genes are given only for firm matches. Clone sizes are given selectively: once, few, many, or a class where the clone is expanded.

TRBV14	TRBJ2-3	few	NA	CASSQDRQSTDTQYF	TGTGCCAGCAGCCAAGATCGGCAGAGCACAGATACGCAGTATTTT
TRBV6-5	TRBJ2-7	NA	NA	CASTSEIYEQYF	TGTGCCAGCACCTCAGAGATCTACGAGCAGTACTTC
TRBV18	TRBJ1-1	NA	NA	CASSLTRGTEAFF	TGTGCCAGCTCCCTAACGAGGGGTACTGAAGCTTTCTTT
TRBV24-1	TRBJ1-4	NA	NA	CATRSYEKLFF	TGTGCCACCAGGTCATATGAAAAACTGTTTTTT
TRBV3-1	TRBJ2-7	NA	NA	CAGRDMQYF	TGTGCCGGAAGGGACATGCAGTACTTC
TRBV29-1	TRBJ2-1	NA	NA	CSVESSLQVDEQFF	TGCAGCGTTGAATCTTCGCTACAAGTCGATGAGCAGTTCTTC
TRBV5-1	TRBJ1-2	many	NA	CASSPNSPGTNYGYTF	TGCGCCAGCAGCCCAAATTCGCCAGGCACTAACTATGGCTACACCTTC
TRBV5-1	TRBJ1-4	NA	NA	CASSSVRTGFATNEKLFF	TGCGCCAGCAGCTCTGTGCGGACGGGGTTTGCAACTAATGAAAAACTGTTTTTT
TRBV18	TRBJ2-3	few	NA	CASSLVDAQYF	TGCGCCAGCTCACTCGTGGATGCACAGTATTTT
TRBV5-1	TRBJ1-1	few	TRBD1	CASWAGQVGTEAFF	TGCGCCAGCTGGGCAGGACAGGTTGGCACTGAAGCTTTCTTT
TRBV7-9	TRBJ2-1	NA	NA	CASSLMGTVGEQFF	TGTGCCAGCAGCTTAATGGGCACCGTAGGTGAGCAGTTCTTC
TRBV5-5	TRBJ1-5	NA	TRBD1	CASSFGGAGGAGLNQPQHF	TGTGCCAGCAGCTTCGGCGGAGCAGGGGGCGCAGGTCTCAATCAGCCCCAGCATTTT
TRBV11-2	TRBJ1-4	many	NA	CASSLGGYGNEKLFF	TGTGCCAGCAGCTTAGGGGGCTATGGGAATGAAAAACTGTTTTTT
TRBV29-1	TRBJ2-1	many	NA	CSVRDPSYNEQFF	TGCAGCGTCCGGGACCCCTCCTACAATGAGCAGTTCTTC
TRBV3-1	TRBJ2-7	NA	TRBD2	CASSQLGRTYEQYF	TGTGCCAGCAGCCAACTCGGGAGGACCTACGAGCAGTACTTC
TRBV20-1	TRBJ2-5	NA	TRBD1	CSACQGGGETQYF	TGCAGTGCTTGTCAAGGGGGCGGGGAGACCCAGTACTTC
TRBV30	TRBJ2-5	NA	NA	CAWSGRGPETQYF	TGTGCCTGGAGTGGACGGGGCCCGGAGACCCAGTACTTC
TRBV5-1	TRBJ2-1	NA	NA	CASSLDGLLNEQFF	TGCGCCAGCAGCTTGGATGGACTCCTCAATGAGCAGTTCTTC
TRBV12-3/TRBV12-4	TRBJ2-1	few	TRBD2	CASSPLAGHSSYNEQFF	TGTGCCAGCAGTCCCCTAGCGGGGCATAGCTCCTACAATGAGCAGTTCTTC
TRBV20-1	TRBJ1-3	NA	NA	CSARGGGGNTIYF	TGCAGTGCTAGAGGCGGAGGAGGAAACACCATATATTTT
TRBV24-1	TRBJ2-2	few	TRBD2	CATSDASGRATGELFF	TGTGCCACCAGTGACGCTAGCGGGAGGGCCACCGGGGAGCTGTTTTTT
TRBV20-1	TRBJ2-7	NA	NA	CSAQHWGRSYEQYF	TGCAGTGCTCAACACTGGGGCAGAAGCTACGAGCAGTACTTC